What follows is one T cell receptor beta chain and its context. As yet, its antigen is unknown. This entry comes from a study of radiation and T cells in renal cell carcinoma. Study summary: Nephrectomy followed 15 Gy stereotactic body radiation by 4 weeks. Study outcomes and limitations: Baseline intratumoral clonotype presence is unknown without pretreatment biopsies.

As for time point: blood 2 weeks post-SBRT. The treatment was: 15 Gy SBRT to primary tumor, nephrectomy 4 weeks later. After SBRT, blood was collected at 2 and 4 weeks, plus baseline. TCRdb's table, derived via immunoSEQ multiplex PCR, lists solely in-frame clones and lacks some. The table has around 26,000 clones, over 70% seen once; the top ten hold 31%. This CDR3 is built from 16 residues. V lost 3 bases and J lost 0, with 13 bases in between. Germline V gene lookup returns CDR1 SGHVS and CDR2 FQNEAQ. The clonotype comes from a man between 60 and 70 years old with renal cell carcinoma. The rearrangement links TRBV7-8 to TRBJ2-3; no firm D call. Sample: blood, taken from a patient whose treatment included radiotherapy and nephrectomy. The DNA for the CDR3 is TGTGCCAGCAGCTTTCACCCCGAATCTAGCACAGATACGCAGTATTTT. Amino acids: CASSFHPESSTDTQYF.